This T cell receptor beta chain derives from a study of blood T cell repertoires in COVID-19. Sequencing used immunoSEQ multiplex PCR; TCRdb keeps in-frame clones, though not all of them. Among roughly 260,000 clones listed, roughly 87% were seen once. This receptor was identified in a woman aged 25 to 39 with acute COVID-19. What was sequenced was PBMCs or T cells enriched from blood (not recorded which).

The CDR3 coding sequence is TGTGCCAGCAGTTCAAGAAGGACAGGGTCTGGAAACACCATATATTTT. It encodes CASSSRRTGSGNTIYF. The V call is TRBV27, the J call TRBJ1-3; TRBD1 aligns across 8 bases. The CDR3 has 16 residues. J was trimmed by 1 base and V by 4 bases; bases with no gene match: 6. From germline, CDR1 is MNHEY and CDR2 SMNVEV (reference sequence).